Listed below are T cell receptor beta chains from one sample, sequenced in a study of blood T cell repertoires in COVID-19. Generated by immunoSEQ multiplex PCR, the TCRdb table keeps only in-frame clones and is missing some. The sample records about 170,000 clones, around four fifths being singletons. Sequencing was carried out using PBMCs or T cells enriched from blood (not recorded which). The receptors shown here come from a woman in her fifties or sixties in a cohort exposed to, infected with or recovered from COVID-19 (not recorded which). Each CDR3 is given with its conserved first and last residue. D genes are given only for firm matches. Clone sizes are given selectively: once, few, many, or a class where the clone is expanded.

TRBJ1-1	TRBV7-8	15	-	TRBD1	TGTGCCAGCAGCTTACGCCGGGACAGGGGACCTGAAGCTTTCTTT	CASSLRRDRGPEAFF
TRBJ2-5	TRBV6-5	13	-	-	TGTGCCAGCACACAGGTTCCCCAAGAGACCCAGTACTTC	CASTQVPQETQYF
TRBJ2-2	TRBV3-1/TRBV3-2	16	-	TRBD2	TGTGCCAGCAGCCAAGGGGTAGCGGGAGGCACCGGGGAGCTGTTTTTT	CASSQGVAGGTGELFF
TRBJ1-4	TRBV27	14	once	TRBD1	TGTGCCAGCAGTCCCCCCGGGACAGGGGTGAAACTGTTTTTT	CASSPPGTGVKLFF
TRBJ1-1	TRBV5-1	15	-	TRBD1	TGCGCCAGCAGCTTTGGCCCAGGGGGAAACACTGAAGCTTTCTTT	CASSFGPGGNTEAFF
TRBJ2-5	TRBV18	13	once	-	TGTGCCAGCTCACCGAGGGTAAAAGAGACCCAGTACTTC	CASSPRVKETQYF
TRBJ1-1	TRBV2	13	once	TRBD1	TGTGCCAGCAGTGGACAGGGTATGACTGAAGCTTTCTTT	CASSGQGMTEAFF
TRBJ1-5	TRBV5-5	15	once	TRBD1	TGTGCCAGCAGCTCCGGGACAGGGGCTGGGCAGCCCCAGCATTTT	CASSSGTGAGQPQHF
TRBJ2-7	TRBV7-9	16	-	-	TGTGCCAGCAGTCACCCCGGGCAGGGGAGTCGAGGCGAGCAGTACTTC	CASSHPGQGSRGEQYF
TRBJ2-4	TRBV6-5	11	-	TRBD2	TGTGCCATCCAGCGGGGAAACATTCAGTACTTC	CAIQRGNIQYF
TRBJ2-7	TRBV28	15	-	TRBD2	TGTGCCAGCAGTGGGACTAGCGGGGCTTACTACGAGCAGTACTTC	CASSGTSGAYYEQYF
TRBJ2-1	TRBV3-1/TRBV3-2	13	-	-	TGTGCCAGCAGCCGTACCAGTGACAATGAGCAGTTCTTC	CASSRTSDNEQFF
TRBJ2-5	TRBV7-2	15	-	TRBD1	TGTGCCAGCAGCTTAGACAGGGGAATCGGAGAGACCCAGTACTTC	CASSLDRGIGETQYF
TRBJ2-1	TRBV3-1/TRBV3-2	16	-	TRBD1	TGTGCCAGCAGCCAATCCGGGACAGGGACATCCGATGAGCAGTTCTTC	CASSQSGTGTSDEQFF
TRBJ1-1	TRBV15	14	-	-	TGTGCCACCAGCAGAAGACAGGTGAACACTGAAGCTTTCTTT	CATSRRQVNTEAFF
TRBJ2-3	TRBV5-1	16	-	TRBD1	TGCGCCAGCAGCCCATCCGGGACAGGGGGCACAGATACGCAGTATTTT	CASSPSGTGGTDTQYF
TRBJ1-6	TRBV2	14	-	TRBD1	TGTGCCAGCCGACAGGGGGTCAGAGATTCACCCCTCCACTTT	CASRQGVRDSPLHF
TRBJ1-2	TRBV5-6	14	once	-	TGTGCCAGCAGCTTGGTGGGCAGAAACTATGGCTACACCTTC	CASSLVGRNYGYTF
TRBJ2-1	TRBV9	14	-	-	TGTGCCAGCAGCGTAGTGTCTAGCTCCAATGAGCAGTTCTTC	CASSVVSSSNEQFF
TRBJ2-1	TRBV6-5	14	-	-	TGTGCCAGCAGTTACGTCGGAGCAGACAATGAGCAGTTCTTC	CASSYVGADNEQFF
TRBJ1-6	TRBV25-1	14	-	-	TGTGCCAGCACCGAGGGGGAAACTAATTCACCCCTCCACTTT	CASTEGETNSPLHF
TRBJ2-7	TRBV7-2	13	-	TRBD1	TGTGCCAGCAGCTCGACAGGGGCCTACGAGCAGTACTTC	CASSSTGAYEQYF
TRBJ2-5	TRBV10-2	15	-	TRBD2	TGCGCCAGCAGTACTGCGGGGGGGCTACAAGAGACCCAGTACTTC	CASSTAGGLQETQYF
TRBJ1-5	TRBV5-8	13	-	-	TGTGCCAGCAGCTTGGGACGGGGGCAGCCCCAGCATTTT	CASSLGRGQPQHF
TRBJ1-5	TRBV27	18	-	TRBD1	TGTGCCAGCAGTCATGGGACAGGGGGCCTGGGTAGCAATCAGCCCCAGCATTTT	CASSHGTGGLGSNQPQHF
TRBJ1-3	TRBV7-8	18	-	-	TGTGCCAGCAGCTTAAGGGGACAAGACAGAGCCTCTGGAAACACCATATATTTT	CASSLRGQDRASGNTIYF
TRBJ1-2	TRBV30	13	few	TRBD1	TGTGCCTGGAGTAAGACAGGGGATGGAGGCTACACCTTC	CAWSKTGDGGYTF
TRBJ1-6	TRBV6-5	14	-	-	TGTGCCAGCAGTTACGGAGGGGATAATTCACCCCTCCACTTT	CASSYGGDNSPLHF